Listed below are T cell receptor beta chains from one sample, sequenced in a study of chemoradiotherapy in HPV16-positive cancers. Here immunoSEQ multiplex PCR was the method, and the copy in TCRdb shows in-frame clones only, minus some. The sample records 6,000 to 7,500 clones, around 90% being singletons. The sequences come from blood, collected from a patient who underwent chemoradiotherapy. The source is a human donor with HPV-associated anogenital cancer. Each CDR3 is given with its conserved first and last residue. Fields, in order: J gene, clone size, V gene, D gene, CDR3 protein, CDR3 DNA. The D gene is left open where the match is weak. Clone size, where shown, is once, few, many, or a class for clones that have expanded.

J gene: TRBJ2-3
clone size: NA
V gene: TRBV9
D gene: NA
CDR3 protein: CASSRATTDTQYF
CDR3 DNA: TGTGCCAGCAGCCGGGCCACGACAGATACGCAGTATTTT

J gene: TRBJ2-7
clone size: few
V gene: TRBV19
D gene: NA
CDR3 protein: CASSLRDEQYF
CDR3 DNA: TGTGCCAGTAGTCTCAGGGACGAGCAGTACTTC

J gene: TRBJ2-3
clone size: NA
V gene: TRBV11-2
D gene: NA
CDR3 protein: CASSFDPRSTDTQYF
CDR3 DNA: TGTGCCAGCAGCTTTGACCCCCGAAGCACAGATACGCAGTATTTT

J gene: TRBJ1-6
clone size: NA
V gene: TRBV7-2
D gene: NA
CDR3 protein: CASSLRGSSYNSPLHF
CDR3 DNA: TGTGCCAGCAGCTTACGGGGGAGCTCCTATAATTCACCCCTCCACTTT

J gene: TRBJ2-7
clone size: NA
V gene: TRBV11-2
D gene: NA
CDR3 protein: CASSLTGAGSSYEQYF
CDR3 DNA: TGTGCCAGCAGCTTAACGGGGGCCGGCTCTTCCTACGAGCAGTACTTC

J gene: TRBJ1-4
clone size: NA
V gene: TRBV19
D gene: NA
CDR3 protein: CASTPPGGIEKLFF
CDR3 DNA: TGTGCCAGTACCCCCCCGGGGGGTATTGAAAAACTGTTTTTT

J gene: TRBJ1-2
clone size: NA
V gene: TRBV19
D gene: TRBD1
CDR3 protein: CASTARDRGIYGYTF
CDR3 DNA: TGTGCCAGTACCGCCCGGGACAGGGGAATCTATGGCTACACCTTC

J gene: TRBJ2-2
clone size: NA
V gene: TRBV14
D gene: NA
CDR3 protein: CASSQQGPGTGELFF
CDR3 DNA: TGTGCCAGCAGCCAACAGGGCCCGGGAACCGGGGAGCTGTTTTTT

J gene: TRBJ2-3
clone size: NA
V gene: TRBV7-3
D gene: TRBD2
CDR3 protein: CASSPAGGVTDTQYF
CDR3 DNA: TGTGCCAGCAGCCCAGCGGGGGGGGTAACAGATACGCAGTATTTT

J gene: TRBJ1-3
clone size: NA
V gene: TRBV28
D gene: NA
CDR3 protein: CASNGGQPGNTIYF
CDR3 DNA: TGTGCCAGCAATGGGGGGCAGCCTGGAAACACCATATATTTT

J gene: TRBJ2-3
clone size: NA
V gene: TRBV20-1
D gene: NA
CDR3 protein: CSAKDSGYEYF
CDR3 DNA: TGCAGTGCGAAGGACAGCGGATACGAGTATTTT

J gene: TRBJ1-2
clone size: NA
V gene: TRBV7-3
D gene: NA
CDR3 protein: CASSLAGTPNYGYTF
CDR3 DNA: TGTGCCAGCAGCTTAGCCGGGACGCCTAACTATGGCTACACCTTC

J gene: TRBJ2-1
clone size: NA
V gene: TRBV7-9
D gene: TRBD1
CDR3 protein: CASSPGQGFSYNEQFF
CDR3 DNA: TGTGCCAGCAGCCCGGGACAGGGTTTCTCCTACAATGAGCAGTTCTTC

J gene: TRBJ2-3
clone size: NA
V gene: TRBV10-2
D gene: TRBD2
CDR3 protein: CASSASGGAIDTQYF
CDR3 DNA: TGCGCCAGCAGTGCTAGCGGGGGGGCGATAGATACGCAGTATTTT

J gene: TRBJ2-6
clone size: NA
V gene: TRBV28
D gene: NA
CDR3 protein: CASSWATHGRGANVLTF
CDR3 DNA: TGTGCCAGCAGTTGGGCGACACATGGGAGAGGGGCCAACGTCCTGACTTTC

J gene: TRBJ2-3
clone size: once
V gene: TRBV9
D gene: NA
CDR3 protein: CASSVGWGADTQYF
CDR3 DNA: TGTGCCAGCAGCGTAGGTTGGGGAGCAGATACGCAGTATTTT

J gene: TRBJ1-1
clone size: NA
V gene: TRBV19
D gene: NA
CDR3 protein: CASSARQVYAEAFF
CDR3 DNA: TGTGCCAGTAGTGCTAGACAGGTCTACGCTGAAGCTTTCTTT

J gene: TRBJ1-4
clone size: NA
V gene: TRBV2
D gene: NA
CDR3 protein: CASIPRRGLTNEKLFF
CDR3 DNA: TGTGCCAGCATCCCCCGCCGGGGGCTGACTAATGAAAAACTGTTTTTT

J gene: TRBJ1-5
clone size: NA
V gene: TRBV5-8
D gene: NA
CDR3 protein: CASSLGANQPQHF
CDR3 DNA: TGTGCCAGCAGCTTGGGGGCAAATCAGCCCCAGCATTTT

J gene: TRBJ2-1
clone size: NA
V gene: TRBV7-2
D gene: TRBD2
CDR3 protein: CASSSPAGDYYNEQFF
CDR3 DNA: TGTGCCAGCAGCTCACCCGCGGGGGACTACTACAATGAGCAGTTCTTC

J gene: TRBJ1-2
clone size: NA
V gene: TRBV7-2
D gene: TRBD1
CDR3 protein: CASSSQGVGFIGGYTF
CDR3 DNA: TGTGCCAGCAGCTCACAGGGGGTGGGCTTCATAGGTGGCTACACCTTC

J gene: TRBJ2-7
clone size: NA
V gene: TRBV28
D gene: NA
CDR3 protein: CASSLSKGSSYEQYF
CDR3 DNA: TGTGCCAGCAGTTTATCGAAGGGGAGCTCCTACGAGCAGTACTTC

J gene: TRBJ2-7
clone size: NA
V gene: TRBV7-9
D gene: NA
CDR3 protein: CASSLLQGNYEQYF
CDR3 DNA: TGTGCCAGCAGCTTACTACAGGGAAACTACGAGCAGTACTTC

J gene: TRBJ2-5
clone size: once
V gene: TRBV5-4
D gene: TRBD2
CDR3 protein: CASSLVLAGVQTQYF
CDR3 DNA: TGTGCCAGCAGCTTGGTTCTAGCGGGGGTGCAGACCCAGTACTTC

J gene: TRBJ2-7
clone size: NA
V gene: TRBV28
D gene: TRBD2
CDR3 protein: CASRSTSGLYEQYF
CDR3 DNA: TGTGCCAGCAGGTCAACTAGCGGGTTATACGAGCAGTACTTC

J gene: TRBJ2-1
clone size: NA
V gene: TRBV27
D gene: NA
CDR3 protein: CASSPTWVGYNEQFF
CDR3 DNA: TGTGCCAGCAGTCCGACTTGGGTGGGATACAATGAGCAGTTCTTC

J gene: TRBJ1-3
clone size: once
V gene: TRBV2
D gene: NA
CDR3 protein: CASGREPSGNTIYF
CDR3 DNA: TGTGCCAGCGGTCGGGAACCCTCTGGAAACACCATATATTTT

J gene: TRBJ2-7
clone size: NA
V gene: TRBV10-3
D gene: TRBD1
CDR3 protein: CAISTLTGMYEQYF
CDR3 DNA: TGTGCCATCAGTACGCTGACAGGGATGTACGAGCAGTACTTC

J gene: TRBJ1-1
clone size: NA
V gene: TRBV13
D gene: NA
CDR3 protein: CASQPTWGMNTEAFF
CDR3 DNA: TGTGCCAGCCAGCCCACATGGGGCATGAACACTGAAGCTTTCTTT

J gene: TRBJ2-3
clone size: few
V gene: TRBV7-9
D gene: TRBD1
CDR3 protein: CASSLRGGGTQYF
CDR3 DNA: TGTGCCAGCAGCTTACGAGGGGGCGGTACGCAGTATTTT

J gene: TRBJ2-2
clone size: NA
V gene: TRBV7-9
D gene: TRBD2
CDR3 protein: CASSLLAGTSGELFF
CDR3 DNA: TGTGCCAGCAGCTTACTAGCGGGGACCTCCGGGGAGCTGTTTTTT

J gene: TRBJ2-1
clone size: NA
V gene: TRBV27
D gene: NA
CDR3 protein: CASSSRGDTQDEQFF
CDR3 DNA: TGTGCCAGCAGTTCGAGGGGGGATACTCAGGATGAGCAGTTCTTC

J gene: TRBJ2-3
clone size: NA
V gene: TRBV5-1
D gene: TRBD2
CDR3 protein: CASSRGGAQSTDTQYF
CDR3 DNA: TGCGCCAGCAGCCGGGGAGGGGCCCAGAGCACAGATACGCAGTATTTT

J gene: TRBJ2-1
clone size: NA
V gene: TRBV5-1
D gene: NA
CDR3 protein: CASSLDPANEQFF
CDR3 DNA: TGCGCCAGCAGCTTGGACCCGGCGAATGAGCAGTTCTTC

J gene: TRBJ2-7
clone size: few
V gene: TRBV5-8
D gene: NA
CDR3 protein: CASSIDGYEQYF
CDR3 DNA: TGTGCCAGCAGCATCGACGGATACGAGCAGTACTTC

J gene: TRBJ2-3
clone size: NA
V gene: TRBV7-2
D gene: TRBD2
CDR3 protein: CASSPTAGLAHDTQYF
CDR3 DNA: TGTGCCAGCAGCCCCACCGCGGGACTAGCCCACGATACGCAGTATTTT

J gene: TRBJ2-6
clone size: NA
V gene: TRBV19
D gene: NA
CDR3 protein: CASSPPVPSPSGANVLTF
CDR3 DNA: TGTGCCAGTAGTCCCCCAGTCCCGAGCCCTTCTGGGGCCAACGTCCTGACTTTC

J gene: TRBJ1-1
clone size: once
V gene: TRBV18
D gene: TRBD1
CDR3 protein: CASSPGQGNTEAFF
CDR3 DNA: TGTGCCAGCTCACCGGGACAGGGGAACACTGAAGCTTTCTTT

J gene: TRBJ2-2
clone size: NA
V gene: TRBV4-3
D gene: NA
CDR3 protein: CASSPVWGGAIPAGELFF
CDR3 DNA: TGCGCCAGCAGCCCCGTTTGGGGGGGGGCTATTCCCGCCGGGGAGCTGTTTTTT

J gene: TRBJ2-5
clone size: NA
V gene: TRBV7-2
D gene: NA
CDR3 protein: CASSLEARGRETQYF
CDR3 DNA: TGTGCCAGCAGCTTAGAGGCCAGGGGAAGAGAAACCCAGTACTTC

J gene: TRBJ2-1
clone size: NA
V gene: TRBV10-1
D gene: NA
CDR3 protein: CASSGDQGSYNEQFF
CDR3 DNA: TGCGCCAGCAGTGGGGATCAAGGATCCTACAATGAGCAGTTCTTC

J gene: TRBJ2-3
clone size: once
V gene: TRBV19
D gene: TRBD2
CDR3 protein: CASSERGGGPVDTDTQYF
CDR3 DNA: TGTGCCAGTAGCGAGAGGGGCGGGGGGCCAGTGGACACAGATACGCAGTATTTT

J gene: TRBJ1-5
clone size: few
V gene: TRBV19
D gene: NA
CDR3 protein: CASTGTGAGNQPQHF
CDR3 DNA: TGTGCCAGTACCGGGACTGGGGCGGGCAATCAGCCCCAGCATTTT

J gene: TRBJ2-6
clone size: NA
V gene: TRBV6-1
D gene: NA
CDR3 protein: CASSEAAQGTGANVLTF
CDR3 DNA: TGTGCCAGCAGTGAAGCGGCCCAGGGAACTGGGGCCAACGTCCTGACTTTC

J gene: TRBJ2-5
clone size: NA
V gene: TRBV5-1
D gene: NA
CDR3 protein: CASSLAGLVQETQYF
CDR3 DNA: TGCGCCAGCAGCTTGGCGGGACTTGTACAAGAGACCCAGTACTTC

J gene: TRBJ2-1
clone size: NA
V gene: TRBV18
D gene: NA
CDR3 protein: CASSPEGSSYNEQFF
CDR3 DNA: TGTGCCAGCTCACCAGAGGGCAGCTCCTACAATGAGCAGTTCTTC

J gene: TRBJ2-7
clone size: NA
V gene: TRBV27
D gene: TRBD1
CDR3 protein: CASSWGTGGEQYF
CDR3 DNA: TGTGCCAGCAGTTGGGGTACAGGGGGGGAGCAGTACTTC

J gene: TRBJ1-1
clone size: NA
V gene: TRBV5-1
D gene: NA
CDR3 protein: CASSLAGFMNTEAFF
CDR3 DNA: TGCGCCAGCAGCTTGGCAGGCTTTATGAACACTGAAGCTTTCTTT

J gene: TRBJ2-2
clone size: NA
V gene: TRBV7-2
D gene: TRBD2
CDR3 protein: CASSSEVAGVGGELFF
CDR3 DNA: TGTGCCAGCAGCTCTGAGGTAGCGGGAGTAGGCGGGGAGCTGTTTTTT

J gene: TRBJ2-2
clone size: NA
V gene: TRBV9
D gene: NA
CDR3 protein: CASSVVALAGGELFF
CDR3 DNA: TGTGCCAGCAGCGTAGTAGCACTAGCTGGCGGGGAGCTGTTTTTT

J gene: TRBJ2-7
clone size: NA
V gene: TRBV7-9
D gene: TRBD2
CDR3 protein: CASSFTTSGDSYEQYF
CDR3 DNA: TGTGCCAGCAGCTTTACGACTAGCGGGGACTCCTACGAGCAGTACTTC

J gene: TRBJ2-2
clone size: NA
V gene: TRBV19
D gene: NA
CDR3 protein: CASSNILNALNTGELFF
CDR3 DNA: TGTGCCAGTAGTAACATACTAAACGCTCTTAACACCGGGGAGCTGTTTTTT

J gene: TRBJ2-7
clone size: NA
V gene: TRBV18
D gene: NA
CDR3 protein: CASSSTASYEQYF
CDR3 DNA: TGTGCCAGCTCGTCGACGGCCTCCTACGAGCAGTACTTC

J gene: TRBJ2-6
clone size: NA
V gene: TRBV7-8
D gene: NA
CDR3 protein: CASSISPPQSRANVLTF
CDR3 DNA: TGTGCCAGCAGCATTTCCCCCCCACAAAGTCGGGCCAACGTCCTGACTTTC